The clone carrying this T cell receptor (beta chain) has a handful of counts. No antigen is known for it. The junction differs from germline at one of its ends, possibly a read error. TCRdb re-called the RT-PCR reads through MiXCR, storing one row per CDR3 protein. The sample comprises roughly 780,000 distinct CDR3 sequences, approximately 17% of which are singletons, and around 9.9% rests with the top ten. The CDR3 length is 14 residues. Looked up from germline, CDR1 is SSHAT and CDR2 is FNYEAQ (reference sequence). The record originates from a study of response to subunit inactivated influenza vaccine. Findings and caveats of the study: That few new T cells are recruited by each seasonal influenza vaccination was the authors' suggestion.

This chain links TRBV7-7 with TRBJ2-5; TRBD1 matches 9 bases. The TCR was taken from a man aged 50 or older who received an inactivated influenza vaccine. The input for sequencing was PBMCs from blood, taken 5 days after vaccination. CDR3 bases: TGTGCTAGCAGCTCACAGGGGGCATATGAGACCCAGTACTTC. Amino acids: CASSSQGAYETQYF.